This is a list of T cell receptor beta chains from one sample in a study of shared clonotypes between healthy human individuals. Assay used: immunoSEQ multiplex PCR; TCRdb lists only in-frame clones, some missing. The sample shows 1.5 million to 2.5 million clones, approximately 95% of them seen only once. The sequenced sample consisted of naive CD8+ T cells sorted from blood. These receptors were obtained from a man younger than 35 in good health. Both conserved end residues are part of each CDR3. The D gene is left open where the match is weak. Where a row states a size, it is once, few, many or the class of an expanded clone; other rows omit it.

j_gene	abundance	d_gene	v_gene	CDR3aa	CDR3nt
TRBJ1-1	NA	NA	TRBV5-1	CASSLGGNTEAFF	TGCGCCAGCAGCCTGGGGGGGAACACTGAAGCTTTCTTT
TRBJ2-7	NA	TRBD2	TRBV4-1	CASSHDSGSTYEQYF	TGCGCCAGCAGCCACGACAGCGGGAGTACCTACGAGCAGTACTTC
TRBJ2-7	once	NA	TRBV9	CASSVGSGPGEQYF	TGTGCCAGCAGCGTGGGGTCGGGGCCTGGGGAGCAGTACTTC
TRBJ2-7	NA	NA	TRBV11-2	CASSLGAGTVPTYEQYF	TGTGCCAGCAGCTTAGGCGCCGGGACGGTCCCCACCTACGAGCAGTACTTC
TRBJ2-7	NA	NA	TRBV11-2	CASSLVPSPFEQYF	TGTGCCAGCAGCTTAGTCCCTAGCCCCTTCGAGCAGTACTTC
TRBJ2-7	NA	TRBD1	TRBV6-6	CASSYMTGGYEQYF	TGTGCCAGCAGTTATATGACAGGGGGCTACGAGCAGTACTTC
TRBJ2-7	once	NA	TRBV27	CASSLGWGIYEQYF	TGTGCCAGCAGTTTAGGTTGGGGGATTTACGAGCAGTACTTC
TRBJ2-2	NA	NA	TRBV28	CASSVDLIRELFF	TGTGCCAGCAGTGTCGACCTGATCAGGGAGCTGTTTTTT
TRBJ2-7	NA	TRBD1	TRBV9	CASSLGQGLDYEQYF	TGTGCCAGCAGCCTCGGACAGGGGTTGGACTACGAGCAGTACTTC
TRBJ1-1	few	NA	TRBV9	CASSVGPNTEAFF	TGTGCCAGCAGCGTGGGACCGAACACTGAAGCTTTCTTT
TRBJ1-1	NA	NA	TRBV4-1	CASSQHQGRNTEAFF	TGCGCCAGCAGCCAACATCAGGGTAGGAACACTGAAGCTTTCTTT